This TCR beta chain was profiled in a study of shared clonotypes between healthy human individuals. Turning to the study itself: CD4 naive cells filled three plates per donor, CD4 memory three, CD8 naive two and CD8 memory one.

Points from the study as a whole: What limited the represented genetic and exposure-history diversity was the small number of donors.

This CDR3 comprises 14 residues. Per the germline V gene, CDR1 is SGHTA and CDR2 is FQGNSA. V gave up 5 bases and J gave up 0 bases, with 10 bases separating them. About this clone itself: As yet, its antigen is unknown.

The study ran the assay at deep level. Original analysis: Owing to the provision of junction-only sequences devoid of quality scores by immunoSEQ, filtering differed. Libraries were prepared by immunoSEQ multiplex PCR; TCRdb keeps only in-frame clonotypes and omits some of them. The V and J calls and clone size come from that table; D and trimming were worked out from the DNA. The table shows roughly 2.4 million clones, with around 95% occurring only once. The origin of this receptor is a man younger than 30 in good health. The chain joins TRBV7-2 to TRBJ2-5; tentatively, D is TRBD1 (5 bases). The specimen was naive CD4+ T cells sorted from blood. As to subset: CD45RA+ positively selected. In DNA, the CDR3 is TGTGCCAGCAGCCGCGACAGTTACCAAGAGACCCAGTACTTC. Protein sequence: CASSRDSYQETQYF.